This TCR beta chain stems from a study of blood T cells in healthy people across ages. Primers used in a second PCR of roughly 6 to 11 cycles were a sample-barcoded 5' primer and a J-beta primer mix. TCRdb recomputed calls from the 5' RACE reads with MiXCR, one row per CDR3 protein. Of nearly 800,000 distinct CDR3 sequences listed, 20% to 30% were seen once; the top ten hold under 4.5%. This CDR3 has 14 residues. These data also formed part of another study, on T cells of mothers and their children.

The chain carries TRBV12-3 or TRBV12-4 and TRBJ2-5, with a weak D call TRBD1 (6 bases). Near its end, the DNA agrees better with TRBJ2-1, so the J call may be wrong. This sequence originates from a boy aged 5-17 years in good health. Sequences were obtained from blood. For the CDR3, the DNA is TGTGCCAGCAGTCTGAGGCAGGGGCCCAATGAGCAGTTCTTC. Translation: CASSLRQGPNEQFF.